The T cell receptor beta chain described here comes from a study of blood T cells in healthy people across ages (dated by TCRdb to between 2014 and 2017). With respect to the entire study: In model experiments, template switching captured roughly one uniquely barcoded TCR beta cDNA molecule for every two T cells. Using deep sequencing normalized with unique cDNA molecular identifiers, the study measured how TCR beta repertoire diversity changes with age. The donors were split into four age groups: young (average around 15 years), middle-aged (about 40), aged (around 67) and long-lived (over 80). To avoid experimental bias, donors of different ages were distributed randomly across sequencing lanes. For two donors (one aged 18 to 30 and one aged 80 or older), the study analyzed two additional independent replicas of 1 million unique cDNA reads from the same blood draw. What the study reported, not specific to this receptor: Total diversity estimates from one million sequenced T cells were considered lower bounds and underestimates. The percentage of naive T cells measured by flow cytometry correlated strongly with observed TCR beta diversity. Because profiling used bulk unsorted PBMCs, naive and antigen-experienced compartments could not be compared conclusively. Because donor CMV infection status was unknown, age-related changes in expanded clonotypes were potentially confounded. Observed TCR beta diversity per million T cells fell roughly linearly with age, and a significant reduction was already apparent by age roughly 40. Compared with the aged group, more naive CD4+ T cells, fewer expanded clones and increased TCR diversity were shown by the long-lived group, suggesting age selection.

The library was generated by 5' RACE. The sample was run on an Illumina HiSeq 2500. A second PCR of roughly 7 to 11 cycles was run with a J-beta primer mix and a sample-barcoded 5' primer. A template-switch 5' adaptor carrying 12 random nucleotides introduced a unique molecular identifier onto each TCR beta cDNA molecule. Each sample yielded at least 3 million CDR3-containing paired-end reads. The Mint cDNA synthesis kit, primed by a TRBC-specific oligonucleotide, was used to synthesize first-strand cDNA from all RNA. Following uracil-DNA glycosylase treatment, a first 18-cycle PCR with universal primers M1SS and BC2_uni_R was performed on all cDNA. Under the source paper's analysis protocol: Normalization of each sample was performed by random selection of 1 million high-quality reads, each carrying a distinct molecular identifier. Instead of being binned into consensus sequences, reads that shared molecular identifiers were thrown out. CDR3 identification, clonotype clustering and error correction used MiTCR with a Q25 quality threshold and the strictest error-elimination algorithm. A nonparametric unseen species model with Euler transformation was used to estimate a lower bound on total TCR beta diversity. The public reads were reprocessed in TCRdb via fastp at Q25 and MiXCR, keeping in-frame beta chains. A single entry per CDR3 protein holds the most common genes and DNA from its merged rows. TCRdb's processing, not the authors' own work, is the source of the V and J calls. Here the sample has about 280,000 distinct CDR3 sequences; about 25% occur a single time. The ten largest clonotypes hold 29% of the sample.

According to the germline V gene (reference sequence), CDR1 reads MNHNY and CDR2 reads SVGAGI. Counted from cysteine to phenylalanine, this CDR3 has 14 amino acids. The only DNA kept is the CDR3, 42 bases in frame from the first base. Trimming at the junction amounts to 2 bases on V and 6 bases on J, and the germline ends lie 10 bases apart. Donors were a few dozen systemically healthy Caucasian individuals from Russia aged about 6 to 100 years. Ten milliliters of peripheral blood were drawn from each donor into EDTA-treated Vacutainer tubes. Ficoll-Paque density-gradient centrifugation was used to isolate PBMCs, with at least 6 million obtained per sample. Total RNA, at least 6 micrograms per sample, was extracted from PBMCs with Trizol reagent. The percentages of naive CD45RAhigh/CD27high T cells were determined by flow cytometry on a PBMC aliquot from every donor. This clonotype was detected a few times. Its antigen has not been determined. Within one base of it there is no much larger clone, and no base qualities were kept.

This TCR was recovered from a woman aged 65 to 85 in good health. The sample consisted of blood. The V and J genes are TRBV6-6 and TRBJ1-4, with TRBD1 tentatively as D gene (5 bases match). The DNA sequence is given as TGTGCCAGCAGTTACGGGGCAAACGATGAAAAACTGTTTTTT. It codes for CASSYGANDEKLFF.